The 17 T cell receptor beta chains in this list originate from one sample, sequenced in a study of tissue T cells after allogeneic stem cell transplantation. The assay was immunoSEQ multiplex PCR, and TCRdb's table has in-frame clones only and misses some. In the table there are approximately 5,800 clones, approximately 80% of which are singletons. The sample was blood, taken before transplantation. The receptors were sampled from a man aged 35-75 years who later had graft-versus-host disease after an allogeneic stem cell transplant.

The rearrangement uses TRBV7-6 and TRBJ2-1; 8 bases line up with TRBD1. CDR3 size: 15 residues. Germline-derived CDR1 and CDR2 are SGHVS and FNYEAQ. V gave up 3 bases and J gave up 5 bases; unmatched junction bases: 6. CDR3 sequence (DNA): TGTGCCAGCAGCTTCGGACAGGGTCTAAACAATGAGCAGTTCTTC. Its protein product is CASSFGQGLNNEQFF.

The rearrangement links TRBV6-1 to TRBJ2-1, with D hard to call. The CDR3 consists of 13 residues. V shed 0 bases and J shed 9 bases, with 9 bases lying between them. The V gene's germline CDR1 is MNHNS and CDR2 SASEGT. CDR3 nucleotide sequence: TGTGCCAGCAGTGAAGCGGGTCCCCCTGAGCAGTTCTTC. It yields the protein CASSEAGPPEQFF.

V usage is TRBV7-9 and J usage is TRBJ2-5; D remains ambiguous. The CDR3 totals 12 residues. Deletions cut 4 bases from V and 8 bases from J, with 11 bases between. Germline CDR1 SEHNR, CDR2 FQNEAQ (reference sequence). CDR3 loop: CASSSLWGTQYF. The CDR3 DNA is TGTGCCAGCAGCTCGCTCTGGGGTACCCAGTACTTC.

V is TRBV10-2 and J is TRBJ1-2; D not resolved. The CDR3 consists of 16 residues. Trimming shortened V by 3 bases and J by 7 bases, and 21 bases separated the two germline ends. Germline values: CDR1 WSHSY, CDR2 SAAADI. The DNA of the CDR3 is TGCGCCAGCAGTGACTCGGGAGACCCGACCTACTCTGGCTACACCTTC. It specifies CASSDSGDPTYSGYTF.

The chain employs TRBV9 and TRBJ2-6; D call uncertain. This CDR3 has 16 residues. Germline loops: CDR1 SGDLS, CDR2 YYNGEE. Trimming shortened V by 0 bases and J by 0 bases, and 7 bases separated the two germline ends. In DNA, the CDR3 is TGTGCCAGCAGCGTAGGAATCGGCTCTGGGGCCAACGTCCTGACTTTC. Amino acids: CASSVGIGSGANVLTF.

The chain employs TRBV7-9 and TRBJ2-7; TRBD1 aligns across 9 bases. The CDR3 loop spans 16 amino acids. V shed 4 bases and J 4 bases; nucleotides not matched to a gene: 11. Germline CDR1 reads SEHNR; CDR2 reads FQNEAQ (reference sequence). The CDR3 DNA reads as TGTGCCAGCAGCTCCGCTCCCGGGACAGGGATTTACGAGCAGTACTTC. Its protein is CASSSAPGTGIYEQYF. Drawing the rest from reference TRBV7-9 and TRBJ2-7, the complete variable domain is DTGVSQNPRHKITKRGQNVTFRCDPISEHNRLYWYRQTLGQGPEFLTYFQNEAQLEKSRLLSDRFSAERPKGSFSTLEIQRTEQGDSAMYLCASSSAPGTGIYEQYFGPGTRLTVT.

The rearrangement joins TRBV7-8 to TRBJ2-5; TRBD2 matches 12 bases. The CDR3 consists of 16 residues. V lost 0 bases to trimming and J lost 7 bases; unmatched junction nucleotides: 6. Looked up from germline, CDR1 is SGHVS and CDR2 is FQNEAQ. The CDR3 bases are TGTGCCAGCAGCTTAGCCCTAGCGGGAGGGCAGGTGACCCAGTACTTC. Translating gives CASSLALAGGQVTQYF.

J is TRBJ2-1 and V is TRBV6-4; D call uncertain. The V end was cut by 2 bases, the J end by 1 base, with 18 bases between. Germline CDR1 MRHNA, CDR2 SNTAGT. The CDR3 runs to 18 residues. The CDR3 DNA reads as TGTGCCAGCAGTGACAATATCGGCGGAGTTGGTTCCTACAATGAGCAGTTCTTC. Its translation is CASSDNIGGVGSYNEQFF.

This chain uses TRBV6-5 with TRBJ2-7; D call uncertain. Germline CDR1 is MNHEY and CDR2 is SVGAGI. Trimming left V 0 bases short and J 7 bases short, with 10 bases between. The CDR3 has 13 amino acids. The CDR3 here is CASSYSPAKEQYF. DNA for the CDR3: TGTGCCAGCAGTTACTCCCCGGCGAAGGAGCAGTACTTC.

This chain uses TRBV12-5 with TRBJ2-1; 8 nucleotides line up with TRBD1. The CDR3 is 14 residues long. Germline trimming cut 9 bases from V and 4 bases from J; bases unmatched to any gene: 8. Per the germline V gene, CDR1 is LGHNT and CDR2 is FRNRAP. CDR3 nucleotides: TGTGCTAGCGCGCCGGGACAGGCATACAATGAGCAGTTCTTC. Amino acids: CASAPGQAYNEQFF.

The V gene is TRBV7-8, the J gene TRBJ1-5, with 7 positions matching TRBD1. Germline V lookup: CDR1 SGHVS, CDR2 FQNEAQ. The CDR3 length is 14 residues. V dropped 3 bases and J dropped 5; count of bases not matched to a gene: 4. CDR3 DNA sequence: TGTGCCAGCAGCTTTAGACAGGGTGATCAGCCCCAGCATTTT. Translation gives CASSFRQGDQPQHF.

This CDR3 reads CATWAGQNSPLHF. The CDR3, as DNA: TGTGCCACATGGGCAGGGCAAAATTCACCCCTCCACTTT. V gene TRBV6-5 combines with J gene TRBJ1-6; tentative D call: TRBD1 (5 bases). The V end was cut by 10 bases, the J end by 7 bases, with 14 bases between. This CDR3 is built from 13 residues. The V gene's germline CDR1 is MNHEY and CDR2 SVGAGI.

This clone was counted once. CDR3 nucleotide sequence: TGTGCCAGTAGTATAATCGGACAGGGCAGGACTGAAAAACTGTTTTTT. Translated: CASSIIGQGRTEKLFF. The rearrangement joins TRBV19 to TRBJ1-4; 8 bases align to TRBD1. The trim removed 2 bases at V and 7 bases at J, leaving 9 bases unmatched. CDR3 length: 16 amino acids. Germline V gene lookup returns CDR1 LNHDA and CDR2 SQIVND (reference sequence). Full variable domain (rest looked up from reference TRBV19 and TRBJ1-4): DGGITQSPKYLFRKEGQNVTLSCEQNLNHDAMYWYRQDPGQGLRLIYYSQIVNDFQKGDIAEGYSVSREKKESFPLTVTSAQKNPTAFYLCASSIIGQGRTEKLFFGSGTQLSVL.

This clone was seen a few times. This chain connects TRBV27 to TRBJ1-3, with a weak D call TRBD1 (5 bases). The CDR3 is made up of 15 amino acids. CDR1 is MNHEY, CDR2 SMNVEV, per germline (reference sequence). Trimming left V 6 bases short and J 1 base short, with 13 bases between. DNA of the CDR3: TGTGCCAGCAGCCGAACAGGTTTGTCTGGAAACACCATATATTTT. Its protein product is CASSRTGLSGNTIYF.

J is TRBJ2-1 and V is TRBV13; 7 nucleotides match TRBD2. The CDR3 contains 16 residues. With 3 bases clipped from V and 9 bases from J, the junction kept 14 bases outside the gene matches. Germline V gives CDR1 PRHDT, CDR2 FYEKMQ (reference sequence). As DNA, the CDR3 is TGTGCCAGCAGCTTCACCGGCGGGGGAAGATTGGGTGAGCAGTTCTTC. This gives the protein CASSFTGGGRLGEQFF.

The rearrangement links TRBV4-1 to TRBJ1-4; D perhaps matches TRBD1 (5 bases). The CDR3 contains 16 residues. The germline CDR1 and CDR2 sequences are MGHRA and YSYEKL. V gave up 4 bases and J gave up 7 bases, with 19 bases separating them. CDR3 sequence reads: CASSRGGTLTLEKLFF. CDR3 nucleotides: TGCGCCAGCAGCCGGGGGGGAACGCTTACCCTTGAAAAACTGTTTTTT.

The chain links TRBV15 to TRBJ2-2; weak D call: TRBD1 (5 bases). This CDR3 contains 14 residues. Deletions cut 5 bases from V and 4 bases from J, with 11 bases between. Germline CDR1 LNHNV, CDR2 YYDKDF (reference sequence). The CDR3 sequence: CATSAQGFTGELFF. CDR3 coding DNA: TGTGCCACCAGCGCTCAGGGTTTCACCGGGGAGCTGTTTTTT. Drawing the rest from reference TRBV15 and TRBJ2-2, the complete variable domain is DAMVIQNPRYQVTQFGKPVTLSCSQTLNHNVMYWYQQKSSQAPKLLFHYYDKDFNNEADTPDNFQSRRPNTSFCFLDIRSPGLGDTAMYLCATSAQGFTGELFFGEGSRLTVL.